Each of the 14 T cell receptor beta chains below was sequenced from the same sample in a study of blood T cell repertoires in COVID-19. Assay: immunoSEQ multiplex PCR; the TCRdb copy retains only in-frame clones and omits some. The sample holds 200,000 or so clones, 75% to 85% seen once. Sample: peripheral blood. The receptor set was obtained from a woman aged 80 or older with COVID-19, enrolled during active disease.

CDR3 bases: TGCGCCAGCAGCCAAGATTGGGTAGGGGTAGAGACCCAGTACTTC. It encodes CASSQDWVGVETQYF. V and J are TRBV4-3 and TRBJ2-5, with TRBD1 as a possible D gene (5 bases). The V and J ends lost 0 bases and 4 bases respectively, with 12 bases between them. The CDR3 is 15 amino acids. The germline gives CDR1 LGHNA, CDR2 YSLEER.

The CDR3 spells CVVAASTDTQYF. The CDR3, as DNA: TGTGTGGTGGCGGCTAGCACAGATACGCAGTATTTT. This chain joins TRBV28 and TRBJ2-3; D unclear. The CDR3 runs to 12 residues. Germline V lookup: CDR1 MDHEN, CDR2 SYDVKM. The variable domain in full, with the rest retrieved from reference TRBV28 and TRBJ2-3, is DVKVTQSSRYLVKRTGEKVFLECVQDMDHENMFWYRQDPGLGLRLIYFSYDVKMKEKGDIPEGYSVSREKKERFSLILESASTNQTSMYLCVVAASTDTQYFGPGTRLTVL.

This clone was seen more than once but under ten times. This chain connects TRBV5-6 to TRBJ1-2; D gene unclear. Between the trimmed V and J ends, which lost 3 bases and 8 bases, there was a span of 17 bases. In germline, CDR1 is SGHDT, CDR2 YYEEEE. The length of the CDR3 is 14 residues. Here the CDR3 reads CASSYHAAVIGYTF. The CDR3 DNA reads as TGTGCCAGCAGCTACCACGCGGCGGTTATAGGCTACACCTTC.

The chain joins TRBV2 to TRBJ2-1; 10 bases match TRBD1. Looked up from germline, CDR1 is SNHLY and CDR2 is FYNNEI. The CDR3 is 15 residues long. The ends lost 4 bases at V and 2 bases at J; junction bases unmatched: 2. The CDR3 bases are TGTGCCAGCAGTGTAGGGACAGGGGCCTACAATGAGCAGTTCTTC. Protein: CASSVGTGAYNEQFF.

The rearrangement joins TRBV5-1 to TRBJ1-5, with D tentatively TRBD1 (5 bases). The V gene lost 0 bases and the J gene lost 5 bases, with 6 bases spanning the gap. Per germline, CDR1 SGHRS and CDR2 YFSETQ. This CDR3 spans 13 amino acids. The DNA of the CDR3 is TGCGCCAGCAGCTTGGTAGGGGATCAGCCCCAGCATTTT. Encoded protein: CASSLVGDQPQHF.

The chain joins TRBV6-2 or TRBV6-3 to TRBJ2-2; 14 bases fit TRBD2. Germline CDR1 is MNHEY and CDR2 is SVGEGT. With 6 bases clipped from V and 2 bases from J, the junction kept 5 bases outside the gene matches. This CDR3 region has 17 residues. CDR3 loop: CASSRGLAGANTGELFF. In nucleotides, the CDR3 is TGTGCCAGCAGCCGGGGACTAGCGGGGGCAAACACCGGGGAGCTGTTTTTT.

The chain couples TRBV3-1 (or the pseudogene TRBV3-2) to TRBJ1-4; 11 nucleotides match TRBD1. J was trimmed by 5 bases and V by 1 base; bases with no gene match: 12. CDR1 is LGHDT, CDR2 YNNKEL, per germline (reference sequence). The CDR3 has 19 amino acids. The CDR3 DNA reads TGTGCCAGCAGCCAAGTCTACCCCGGGACAGGGGGGCGGAATGAAAAACTGTTTTTT. Its translation: CASSQVYPGTGGRNEKLFF.

This chain uses TRBV6-5 with TRBJ2-7, with TRBD1 matching over 9 bases. The CDR3 sequence is 14 residues long. The ends lost 7 bases at V and 4 bases at J; junction bases unmatched: 8. Germline V gene data show CDR1 as MNHEY and CDR2 as SVGAGI. CDR3 DNA: TGTGCCAGCATCCTCCGAGGACAGGGGTACGAGCAGTACTTC. Protein product: CASILRGQGYEQYF.

The chain recombines TRBV11-3 with TRBJ1-1; TRBD1 matches at 11 bases. In germline, CDR1 is SGHNT, CDR2 YENEEA. The CDR3 sequence is 13 residues long. V was pared by 8 bases and J by 8 bases, with 7 bases of the junction left unmatched. The CDR3 is CASSDRGRFEAFF. DNA for the CDR3: TGTGCCAGCTCGGACAGGGGGCGTTTCGAAGCTTTCTTT.

The rearrangement links TRBV5-1 to TRBJ2-2; no clear D. The CDR3 length is 14 residues. Looked up from germline, CDR1 is SGHRS and CDR2 is YFSETQ. Trimming pared 0 bases from V and 2 bases from J, leaving 5 bases between. This CDR3 is CASSLVANTGELFF. CDR3 nucleotide sequence: TGCGCCAGCAGCTTGGTGGCCAACACCGGGGAGCTGTTTTTT.

In DNA, the CDR3 is TGTGCCAGCAGCCGCTACTACGAGCAGTACTTC. It specifies CASSRYYEQYF. The chain recombines TRBV7-6 with TRBJ2-7; no reliable D call. Germline V CDR1 and CDR2: SGHVS, FNYEAQ. The V end lost 5 bases, the J end lost 3 bases, and 5 bases lay between the germline ends. This CDR3 comprises 11 residues.

The gene calls are TRBV2 and TRBJ1-1; 7 positions agree with TRBD1. Unmatched junction bases numbered 5, after V lost 4 bases and J lost 3 bases. The CDR3 is 14 amino acids. The germline gives CDR1 SNHLY, CDR2 FYNNEI. The CDR3 here is CASSVSGGDTEAFF. CDR3 bases: TGTGCCAGCAGTGTTTCAGGGGGTGACACTGAAGCTTTCTTT. Combining the CDR3 with reference TRBV2 and TRBJ1-1 gives the whole variable domain EPEVTQTPSHQVTQMGQEVILRCVPISNHLYFYWYRQILGQKVEFLVSFYNNEISEKSEIFDDQFSVERPDGSNFTLKIRSTKLEDSAMYFCASSVSGGDTEAFFGQGTRLTVV.

The chain recombines TRBV7-9 with TRBJ1-3; D might be TRBD1 (6 bases). Germline CDR1 SEHNR, CDR2 FQNEAQ (reference sequence). CDR3 length: 14 amino acids. The V end lost 5 bases, the J end lost 4 bases, and 12 bases lay between the germline ends. The chain's CDR3 is CASSLGTLGNTIYF. DNA of the CDR3: TGTGCCAGCAGCCTTGGGACATTAGGAAACACCATATATTTT.

CDR3 amino acids: CAISGSPSNQPQHF. The CDR3 bases are TGTGCCATCAGTGGTTCCCCGAGCAATCAGCCCCAGCATTTT. V gene TRBV10-3 combines with J gene TRBJ1-5; D not certain. The CDR3 is made up of 14 amino acids. V shed 4 bases and J shed 1 base, with 8 bases lying between them. Looked up from germline, CDR1 is ENHRY and CDR2 is SYGVKD.